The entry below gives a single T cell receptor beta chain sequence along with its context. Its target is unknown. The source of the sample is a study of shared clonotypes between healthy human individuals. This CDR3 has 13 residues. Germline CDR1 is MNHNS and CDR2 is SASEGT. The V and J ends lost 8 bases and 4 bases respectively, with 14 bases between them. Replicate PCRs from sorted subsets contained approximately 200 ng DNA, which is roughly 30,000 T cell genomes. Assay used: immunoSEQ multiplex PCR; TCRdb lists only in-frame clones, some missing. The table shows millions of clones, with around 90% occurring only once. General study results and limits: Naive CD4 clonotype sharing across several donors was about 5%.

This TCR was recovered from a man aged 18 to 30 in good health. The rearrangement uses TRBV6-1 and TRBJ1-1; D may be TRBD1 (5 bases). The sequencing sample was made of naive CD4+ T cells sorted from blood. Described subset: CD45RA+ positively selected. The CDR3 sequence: CASPRGGSTEAFF. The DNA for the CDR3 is TGTGCCAGCCCCCGGGGGGGGAGCACTGAAGCTTTCTTT.